The rows below give T cell receptor beta chains drawn from one sample of a study of T cell responses to AZD1222 COVID-19 vaccine. Produced via immunoSEQ multiplex PCR; TCRdb's table is partial and in-frame only. Among 85,000 to 130,000 clones listed, more than 75% were seen once. The source was peripheral blood, collected 28 days after the second dose of the MenACWY control vaccine. The receptor source for this set is an adult who received the MenACWY meningococcal vaccine as a control. The CDR3 runs from the conserved cysteine through the conserved F or W. Fields, in order: D gene, clone size, CDR3 length, V gene, J gene, CDR3 DNA, CDR3 protein. The D gene is left open where the match is weak. Clone size is stated in some rows and not others, as once, few, many or a class when expanded.

TRBD1,NA,13,TRBV29-1,TRBJ1-5,TGCAGCGCCGGACAGGGGCCTGGTCAGCCCCAGCATTTT,CSAGQGPGQPQHF
TRBD1,NA,16,TRBV7-9,TRBJ2-5,TGTGCCAGCAGCTTAGGGGACAGGGGGGTCCGGGAGACCCAGTACTTC,CASSLGDRGVRETQYF
TRBD1,NA,12,TRBV3-1/TRBV3-2,TRBJ1-1,TGTGCCAGCAGCTATATCACAGGGGACGCTTTCTTT,CASSYITGDAFF
TRBD1,NA,15,TRBV5-6,TRBJ2-7,TGTGCCAGCATCGGGTACAGGGGTGTGGTTTACGAGCAGTACTTC,CASIGYRGVVYEQYF
NA,few,11,TRBV11-2,TRBJ1-3,TGTGCCAGCAGCTTAGGAAACACCATATATTTT,CASSLGNTIYF
NA,NA,15,TRBV18,TRBJ1-1,TGTGCCAGCTCACCCTATCGGGACCAAGGCACTGAAGCTTTCTTT,CASSPYRDQGTEAFF
TRBD1,NA,16,TRBV2,TRBJ1-5,TGTGCCAGCACCCAGGGACAGCCCTATAGCAATCAGCCCCAGCATTTT,CASTQGQPYSNQPQHF
NA,NA,17,TRBV4-2,TRBJ2-1,TGTGCCAGCAGCCAAGACTACGCGTTCGGGGAATTGAATGAGCAGTTCTTC,CASSQDYAFGELNEQFF
NA,once,11,TRBV28,TRBJ2-7,TGTGCCAGCAGTTCGGAATACGAGCAGTACTTC,CASSSEYEQYF
NA,NA,12,TRBV28,TRBJ1-2,TGTGCCAGCAGTTTACAGGCGCTAGGCTACACCTTC,CASSLQALGYTF
TRBD2,NA,16,TRBV15,TRBJ2-4,TGTGCCACCAGCAGGAGGGGACTAGCGGGGCTAAACATTCAGTACTTC,CATSRRGLAGLNIQYF
NA,NA,14,TRBV6-5,TRBJ1-2,TGTGCCAGCAGAAACAGGGATGGGCACTATGGCTACACCTTC,CASRNRDGHYGYTF
TRBD2,NA,15,TRBV19,TRBJ2-3,TGTGCCAGTAGTTACCCGGGGGGTGATAAGGTTACGCAGTATTTT,CASSYPGGDKVTQYF
NA,NA,12,TRBV9,TRBJ1-2,TGTGCCAGCAGCGTAACAGGGTTTGGCTACACCTTC,CASSVTGFGYTF
NA,NA,13,TRBV7-3,TRBJ1-1,TGTGCCAGCAGCTACCAGGGGAACACTGAAGCTTTCTTT,CASSYQGNTEAFF
NA,NA,13,TRBV29-1,TRBJ1-4,TGCAGCGTTGAAGACAGGGCGGGTGAAAAACTGTTTTTT,CSVEDRAGEKLFF
NA,NA,18,TRBV5-3,TRBJ1-3,TGTGCCAGAAGCACTGGAGAAACAGGAATCAGCTCTGGAAACACCATATATTTT,CARSTGETGISSGNTIYF
NA,NA,15,TRBV6-2/TRBV6-3,TRBJ2-3,TGTGCCAGCAGTTCTAGCCTCCTCGGCACAGATACGCAGTATTTT,CASSSSLLGTDTQYF
NA,NA,15,TRBV9,TRBJ1-6,TGTGCCAGCAGCCCGCAGGGGACCCACAATTCACCCCTCCACTTT,CASSPQGTHNSPLHF
TRBD2,NA,15,TRBV4-2,TRBJ2-2,TGTGCCAGCAGTCAGACTAGCGGGGTCACCGGGGAGCTGTTTTTT,CASSQTSGVTGELFF
TRBD1,NA,18,TRBV7-2,TRBJ2-6,TGTGCCAGCAGCTTAGTTGGACAGGTGGGATCTGGGGCCAACGTCCTGACTTTC,CASSLVGQVGSGANVLTF
NA,NA,15,TRBV3-1/TRBV3-2,TRBJ2-1,TGTGCCAGCAGCCAAGACCCCAGCTCCTACAATGAGCAGTTCTTC,CASSQDPSSYNEQFF
NA,few,14,TRBV19,TRBJ2-7,TGTGCCAGTAGTATCGGAGCAGGGAACTACGAGCAGTACTTC,CASSIGAGNYEQYF
TRBD1,once,15,TRBV5-1,TRBJ2-3,TGCGCCAGCAGCCCCGGGACAGACCTCACAGATACGCAGTATTTT,CASSPGTDLTDTQYF
NA,NA,13,TRBV7-3,TRBJ1-2,TGTGCCAGCAGCCGAGGGGCTAACTATGGCTACACCTTC,CASSRGANYGYTF
TRBD1,NA,15,TRBV11-2,TRBJ1-6,TGTGCCAGCAGCTTATGGGACAGCCGTAATTCACCCCTCCACTTT,CASSLWDSRNSPLHF
NA,NA,15,TRBV28,TRBJ1-2,TGTGCCAGCACCGTTCCAGGATTCCCTCTTTATGGCTACACCTTC,CASTVPGFPLYGYTF
NA,NA,14,TRBV10-2,TRBJ1-2,TGCGCCAGCAGTGAGGGCCGTTTTAACTATGGCTACACCTTC,CASSEGRFNYGYTF
NA,NA,19,TRBV19,TRBJ2-1,TGTGCCAGTAGTATAGATGTCCGGGCGGTTCTGATCCGGGGCAATGAGCAGTTCTTC,CASSIDVRAVLIRGNEQFF